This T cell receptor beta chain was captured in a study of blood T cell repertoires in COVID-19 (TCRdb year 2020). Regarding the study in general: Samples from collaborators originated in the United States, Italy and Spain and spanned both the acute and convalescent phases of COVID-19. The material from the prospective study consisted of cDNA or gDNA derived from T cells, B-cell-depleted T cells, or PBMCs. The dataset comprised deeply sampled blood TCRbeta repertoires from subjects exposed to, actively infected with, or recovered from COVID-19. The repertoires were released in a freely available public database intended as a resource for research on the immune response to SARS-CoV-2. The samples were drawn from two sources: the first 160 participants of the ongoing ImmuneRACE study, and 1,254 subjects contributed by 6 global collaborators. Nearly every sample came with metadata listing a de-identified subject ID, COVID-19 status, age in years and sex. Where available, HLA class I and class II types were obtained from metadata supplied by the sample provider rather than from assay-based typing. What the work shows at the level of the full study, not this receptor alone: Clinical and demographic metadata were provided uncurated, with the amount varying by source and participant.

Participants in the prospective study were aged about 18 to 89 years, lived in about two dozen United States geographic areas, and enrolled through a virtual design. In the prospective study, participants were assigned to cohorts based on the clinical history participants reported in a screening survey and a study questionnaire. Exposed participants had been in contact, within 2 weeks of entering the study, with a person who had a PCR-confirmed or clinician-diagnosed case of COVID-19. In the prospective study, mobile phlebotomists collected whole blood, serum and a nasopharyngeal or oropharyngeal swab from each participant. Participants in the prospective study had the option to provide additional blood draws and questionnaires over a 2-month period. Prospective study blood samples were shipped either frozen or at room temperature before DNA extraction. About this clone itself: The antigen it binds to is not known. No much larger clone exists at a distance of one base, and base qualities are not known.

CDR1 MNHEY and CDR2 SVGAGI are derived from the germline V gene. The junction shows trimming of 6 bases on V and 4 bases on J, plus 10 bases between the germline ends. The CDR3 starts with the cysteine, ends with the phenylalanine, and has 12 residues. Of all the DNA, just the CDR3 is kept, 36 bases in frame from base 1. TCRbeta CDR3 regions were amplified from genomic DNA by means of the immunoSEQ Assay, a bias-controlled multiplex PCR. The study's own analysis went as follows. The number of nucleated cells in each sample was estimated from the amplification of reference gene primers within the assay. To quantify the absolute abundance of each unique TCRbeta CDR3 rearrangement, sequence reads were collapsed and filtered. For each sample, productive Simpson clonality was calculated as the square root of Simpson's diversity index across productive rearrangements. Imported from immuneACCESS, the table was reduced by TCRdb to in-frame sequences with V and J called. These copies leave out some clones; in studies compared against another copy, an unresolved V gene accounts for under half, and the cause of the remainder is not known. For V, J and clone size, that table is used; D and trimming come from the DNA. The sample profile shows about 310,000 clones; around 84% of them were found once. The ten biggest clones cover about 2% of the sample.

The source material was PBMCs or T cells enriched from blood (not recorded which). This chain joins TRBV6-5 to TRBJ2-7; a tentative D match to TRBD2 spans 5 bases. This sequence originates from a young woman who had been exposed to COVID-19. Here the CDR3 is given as CASSRTEYEQYF. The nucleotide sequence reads TGTGCCAGCAGCAGGACTGAATACGAGCAGTACTTC.